This passage covers 15 T cell receptor beta chains from one sample sequenced in a study of T-cell memory formation after mild COVID-19. TCRdb recomputed calls from the 5' RACE reads with MiXCR, one row per CDR3 protein. The sample shows about 620,000 distinct CDR3 sequences, roughly 18% of them seen only once. Material: PBMCs or a T cell subset sorted from them (not recorded which). The receptor set was obtained from an adult woman who had mild COVID-19 (a few samples of this study predate the infection). Cell type and time point are not known.

The gene calls are TRBV4-1 and TRBJ2-1, with D perhaps TRBD1 (6 bases). Per the germline V gene, CDR1 is MGHRA and CDR2 is YSYEKL. Trimming stripped 0 bases from V and 6 bases from J, with 18 bases between. The CDR3 contains 17 residues. The CDR3 DNA reads as TGCGCCAGCAGCCAAGACGGACAGTCGCAAACCCCCAATGAGCAGTTCTTC. Its protein is CASSQDGQSQTPNEQFF.

This chain uses TRBV19 with TRBJ2-3, with 9 bases matching TRBD1. V was clipped by 5 bases and J by 4 bases; unmatched bases: 7. CDR1 LNHDA and CDR2 SQIVND come from the germline V gene (reference sequence). The CDR3 has 15 residues. CDR3 protein: CASSPRTGAADTQYF. As DNA, the CDR3 is TGTGCCAGTAGTCCCAGGACAGGGGCGGCAGATACGCAGTATTTT.

This clonotype appeared a few times. The rearrangement joins TRBV20-1 to TRBJ2-7; TRBD2 aligns across 9 bases. Germline lookup yields CDR1 DFQATT and CDR2 SNEGSKA (reference sequence). CDR3 length equals 15 residues. J lost 2 bases, V lost 3 bases, and 8 bases had no gene match. The CDR3 loop reads CSARGIAGAPYEQYF. CDR3 DNA: TGCAGTGCTAGGGGCATAGCGGGAGCACCCTACGAGCAGTACTTC.

The genes are TRBV5-1 and TRBJ2-3; 9 bases agree with TRBD1. The length of the CDR3 is 15 residues. The germline gives CDR1 SGHRS, CDR2 YFSETQ. J gave up 3 bases and V 4 bases, and 6 bases lay outside the gene matches. CDR3 protein: CASSLGQGNTDTQYF. CDR3 DNA sequence: TGCGCCAGCAGCCTAGGACAGGGGAATACAGATACGCAGTATTTT.

This clonotype was detected only a few times. V and J are TRBV11-1 and TRBJ2-1; D is perhaps TRBD1 (6 bases). Germline-derived CDR1 and CDR2 are SGHAT and FQDESV (reference sequence). This CDR3 is 15 amino acids long. Trimming removed 5 bases at V and 10 bases at J, with 21 bases between. CDR3 nucleotide sequence: TGTGCCAGCAGCCCCCCAACAGGGAGAACGGGGGAGCAGTTCTTC. Translation: CASSPPTGRTGEQFF.

This clonotype was seen more than once but under ten times. The chain uses TRBV5-1 and TRBJ2-3; 8 positions match TRBD1. This CDR3 has 16 amino acids. Germline V gene sequence: CDR1 SGHRS, CDR2 YFSETQ. V shed 4 bases, J shed 1 base, and the junction held 8 bases outside the gene matches. The CDR3 nucleotides are TGCGCCAGCAGCACGACGACAGGGGCTCGCACAGATACGCAGTATTTT. The encoded protein is CASSTTTGARTDTQYF.

This rearrangement joins TRBV15 to TRBJ1-6, with D possibly matching TRBD1 (5 bases). The V gene lost 6 bases and the J gene lost 7 bases, with 16 bases spanning the gap. The germline V gene has CDR1 LNHNV and CDR2 YYDKDF (reference sequence). This CDR3 is built from 15 residues. CDR3 residues: CATSGGAPGNSPLHF. CDR3 nucleotide sequence: TGTGCCACCAGTGGGGGAGCCCCAGGAAATTCACCCCTCCACTTT.

About this clonotype: Given a much more abundant clone one base away, this may be a read error. The rearrangement joins TRBV5-1 to TRBJ1-1; possible D gene TRBD1, 5 bases. CDR3 size: 15 residues. Germline assignment: CDR1 SGHRS and CDR2 YFSETQ. CDR3 DNA: TGCGCCAGCATCTTGGGCCGGGGACTGAACACTGAAGCTTTCTTT. Translated, it gives CASILGRGLNTEAFF.

Many counts were recorded for this clonotype. The V and J genes are TRBV5-1 and TRBJ1-1, with 8 bases lining up with TRBD1. The germline gives CDR1 SGHRS, CDR2 YFSETQ. V shed 3 bases, J shed 1 base, and the junction held 5 bases outside the gene matches. The CDR3 is 15 amino acids. Written as DNA, the CDR3 is TGCGCCAGCAGCTCACAGGGGGTTCAGAACACTGAAGCTTTCTTT. Residues: CASSSQGVQNTEAFF.

This clonotype was found a few times. This chain joins TRBV10-3 and TRBJ1-2, with D maybe TRBD1 (5 bases). The CDR3 runs to 11 residues. The V and J ends lost 0 bases and 11 bases respectively, with 7 bases between them. Germline loops: CDR1 ENHRY, CDR2 SYGVKD. The CDR3, as DNA: TGTGCCATCAGTGAGTCGAGGGGATACACCTTC. Protein product: CAISESRGYTF.

This chain links TRBV2 with TRBJ2-1, with D perhaps matching TRBD2 (6 bases). CDR3 size: 12 residues. The ends were cut back, 6 bases at V and 9 bases at J, with 12 bases in the middle. Germline assignment: CDR1 SNHLY and CDR2 FYNNEI. DNA for the CDR3: TGTGCCAGCAGCGGGACTGGATTTGAGCAGTTCTTC. Residues: CASSGTGFEQFF.

This clonotype was recorded a few times. The CDR3 is CSARVSRDWGYEQYF. The DNA for the CDR3 is TGCAGTGCTAGAGTCAGCCGGGACTGGGGCTACGAGCAGTACTTC. J is TRBJ2-7 and V is TRBV20-1, with D perhaps TRBD2 (6 bases). The CDR3 is 15 residues long. The germline V and J ends were trimmed by 1 base and 3 bases, with 16 bases remaining between them. The germline V gene has CDR1 DFQATT and CDR2 SNEGSKA (reference sequence).

This clonotype turned up a few times. The chain recombines TRBV7-6 with TRBJ2-7; D not resolved. Germline loops: CDR1 SGHVS, CDR2 FNYEAQ. V lost 3 bases and J 4 bases, leaving 10 bases between the germline ends. The CDR3 is 13 amino acids. CDR3 protein: CASSFAQKYEQYF. The CDR3, as DNA: TGTGCCAGCAGCTTTGCACAGAAATACGAGCAGTACTTC.

The sample holds a few counts of this clonotype. V gene TRBV7-6 combines with J gene TRBJ1-3, with 7 bases aligning to TRBD1. Germline CDR1 and CDR2: SGHVS and FNYEAQ. V lost 5 bases and J lost 4; bases outside the gene matches: 11. The CDR3 loop spans 16 amino acids. The CDR3 region is CASSQEGGRGGNTIYF. CDR3 bases: TGTGCCAGCAGCCAGGAAGGGGGCCGAGGAGGAAACACCATATATTTT.

This clonotype was counted once. This chain connects TRBV20-1 to TRBJ1-2; maybe TRBD1 (5 bases). The CDR3 totals 13 residues. Germline V gives CDR1 DFQATT, CDR2 SNEGSKA (reference sequence). Trimming pared 5 bases from V and 0 bases from J, leaving 10 bases between. CDR3 sequence: CSAGDGPNYGYTF. CDR3 nucleotides: TGCAGTGCTGGGGACGGTCCTAACTATGGCTACACCTTC.